This T cell receptor (beta chain) was obtained from a study of blood T cell repertoires in COVID-19. Study-level information: Sites in the United States, Italy and Spain provided acute and convalescent COVID-19 samples. Sources were T cells, B-cell-depleted T cells, or PBMCs; the material itself was cDNA or gDNA.

As processed by the authors: The assay estimated nucleated cells by amplifying reference gene primers. Method: immunoSEQ multiplex PCR; TCRdb's copy keeps in-frame clones and lacks some. The D gene and trimming were derived from the DNA, and the V and J assignments and clone size from that table. The sample carries about 120,000 clones, about 86% recorded once. Trimming removed 3 bases at V and 1 base at J, with 7 bases between. The germline CDR1 and CDR2 sequences are GTSNPN and SVGIG (reference sequence). The CDR3 runs to 12 residues. This rearrangement joins TRBV30 to TRBJ2-7; a possible D gene is TRBD1 (6 bases). This sequence originates from a woman aged 45-65 years with acute or convalescent COVID-19. Input material: peripheral blood. The CDR3 loop is CAWRGASYEQYF. In DNA, the CDR3 is TGTGCCTGGAGGGGGGCGTCCTACGAGCAGTACTTC.